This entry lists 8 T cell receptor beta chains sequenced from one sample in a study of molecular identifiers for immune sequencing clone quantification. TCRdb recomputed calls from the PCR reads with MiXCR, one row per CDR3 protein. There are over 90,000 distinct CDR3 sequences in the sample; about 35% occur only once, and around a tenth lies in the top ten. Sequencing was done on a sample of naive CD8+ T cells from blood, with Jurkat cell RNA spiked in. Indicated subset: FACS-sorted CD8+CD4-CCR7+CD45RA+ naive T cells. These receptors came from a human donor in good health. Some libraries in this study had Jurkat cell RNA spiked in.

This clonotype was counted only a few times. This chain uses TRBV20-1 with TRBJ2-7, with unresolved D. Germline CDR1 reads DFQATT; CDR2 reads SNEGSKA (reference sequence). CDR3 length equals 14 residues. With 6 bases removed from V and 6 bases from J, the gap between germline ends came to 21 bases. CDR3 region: CSARAALKRAEQYF. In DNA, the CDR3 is TGCAGTGCCCGAGCCGCCCTAAAAAGGGCCGAGCAGTACTTC.

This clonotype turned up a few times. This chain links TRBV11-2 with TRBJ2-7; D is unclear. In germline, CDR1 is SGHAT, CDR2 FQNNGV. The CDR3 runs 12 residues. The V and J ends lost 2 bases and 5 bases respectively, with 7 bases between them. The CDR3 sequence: CASSLSPHEQYF. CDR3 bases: TGTGCCAGCAGCTTATCCCCCCACGAGCAGTACTTC.

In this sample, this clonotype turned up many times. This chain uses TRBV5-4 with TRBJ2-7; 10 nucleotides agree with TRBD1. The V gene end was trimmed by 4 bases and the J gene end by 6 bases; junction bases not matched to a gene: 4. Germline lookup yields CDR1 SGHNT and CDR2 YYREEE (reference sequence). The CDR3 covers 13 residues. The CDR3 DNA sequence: TGTGCCAGCAGCGTGGGACAGGGGTTCGAGCAGTACTTC. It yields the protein CASSVGQGFEQYF.

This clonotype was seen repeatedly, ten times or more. This CDR3 reads CATIAGADTQYF. CDR3 sequence (DNA): TGTGCCACCATCGCTGGGGCAGATACGCAGTATTTT. The chain employs TRBV12-3 or TRBV12-4 and TRBJ2-3; D gene uncertain. The length of the CDR3 is 12 residues. Trimming removed 10 bases at V and 4 bases at J, with 12 bases between.

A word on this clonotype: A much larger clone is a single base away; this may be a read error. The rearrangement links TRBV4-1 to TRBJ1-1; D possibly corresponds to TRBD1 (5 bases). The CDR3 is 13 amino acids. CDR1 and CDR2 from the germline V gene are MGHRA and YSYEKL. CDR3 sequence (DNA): TGCGGCAGCAGCCAAGTGGGGGAAACTGAAGCTTTCTTT. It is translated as CGSSQVGETEAFF.

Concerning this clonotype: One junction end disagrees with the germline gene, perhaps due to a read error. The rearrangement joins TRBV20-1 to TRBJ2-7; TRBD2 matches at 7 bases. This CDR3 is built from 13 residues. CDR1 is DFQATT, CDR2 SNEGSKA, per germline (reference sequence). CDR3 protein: CGASSLAVYEQYF. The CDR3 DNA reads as TGCGGTGCTAGTTCGCTAGCGGTCTACGAGCAGTACTTC.

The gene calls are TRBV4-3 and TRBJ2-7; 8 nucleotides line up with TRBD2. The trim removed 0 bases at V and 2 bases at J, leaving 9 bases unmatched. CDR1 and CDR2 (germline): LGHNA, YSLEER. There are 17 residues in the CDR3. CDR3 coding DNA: TGCGCCAGCAGCCAAGATCAAAAGCGGGAGTCAACCTACGAGCAGTACTTC. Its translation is CASSQDQKRESTYEQYF.

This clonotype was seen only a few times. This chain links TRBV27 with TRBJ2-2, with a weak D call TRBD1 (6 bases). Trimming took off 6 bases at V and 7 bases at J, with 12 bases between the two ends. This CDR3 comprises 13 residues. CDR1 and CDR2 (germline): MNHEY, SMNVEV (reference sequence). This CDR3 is CASSYLGGGELFF. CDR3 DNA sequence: TGTGCCAGCAGCTACTTAGGGGGCGGGGAGCTGTTTTTT.